These 22 T cell receptor beta chains originate from one sample sequenced in a study of T cell repertoires in aging, cancer and after chemotherapy. Rearranged V-D-J TRB sequences were amplified with a mixed TRB-A/B primer pool. Using its own MiXCR run on the multiplex PCR reads, TCRdb lists one record per CDR3 protein. The data show 650 to 850 distinct CDR3 sequences, with roughly 25% seen just once and roughly half held by the top ten. TCR beta rearrangements were amplified from peripheral blood genomic DNA. Material for sequencing was blood. All receptors come from a human donor with a solid tumor.

By frequency in the sample, this clonotype is medium-sized. The chain combines TRBV19 with TRBJ2-5; D is possibly TRBD2 (5 bases). CDR3 length: 15 amino acids. Per germline, CDR1 LNHDA and CDR2 SQIVND (reference sequence). Between the trimmed V and J ends, which lost 5 bases and 3 bases, there was a span of 16 bases. CDR3 in DNA: TGTGCCAGTAGTTCCCCGGGATTACCTAAAGAGACCCAGTACTTC. Translating it yields CASSSPGLPKETQYF.

The rearrangement joins TRBV4-2 to TRBJ2-7, with a weak D call TRBD2 (6 bases). The germline CDR1 and CDR2 sequences are LGHNA and YNFKEQ. The CDR3 consists of 13 residues. V shed 5 bases and J shed 2 bases, with 10 bases lying between them. Here the CDR3 DNA reads TGTGCCAGCAGCAGACGCGGGGCCTACGAGCAGTACTTC. Protein sequence: CASSRRGAYEQYF.

By sample share, this clonotype is large. The chain combines TRBV19 with TRBJ2-1, with 13 positions matching TRBD2. The length of the CDR3 is 18 residues. The germline V gene encodes CDR1 LNHDA and CDR2 SQIVND (reference sequence). V gave up 4 bases and J gave up 5 bases; unmatched junction bases: 11. The CDR3 bases are TGTGCCAGTAGTAGGCTCCAGTTGGGACTAGCGGGGCACAATGAGCAGTTCTTC. It is translated as CASSRLQLGLAGHNEQFF.

This chain uses TRBV19 with TRBJ2-3; 7 bases agree with TRBD1. This CDR3 is 15 amino acids long. The germline V gene has CDR1 LNHDA and CDR2 SQIVND (reference sequence). The J segment lost 3 bases and the V segment lost 9 bases, leaving 12 bases of the junction unmatched. The DNA of the CDR3 is TGTGCCAGAACTGACAGGGATAGGTTTACAGATACGCAGTATTTT. This codes for CARTDRDRFTDTQYF.

The chain carries TRBV11-2 and TRBJ2-7; D might be TRBD1 (6 bases). Germline-derived CDR1 and CDR2 are SGHAT and FQNNGV. The CDR3 length is 15 residues. The germline V and J ends were trimmed by 3 bases and 4 bases, with 16 bases remaining between them. The DNA for the CDR3 is TGTGCCAGCAGCTTCAGGACAGAAACCCCTTACGAGCAGTACTTC. Protein sequence: CASSFRTETPYEQYF.

The gene calls are TRBV27 and TRBJ2-6; 10 bases match TRBD1. The junction had 6 bases not matched to a gene; V was cut back by 9 bases and J by 4 bases. This CDR3 contains 15 residues. Germline V lookup: CDR1 MNHEY, CDR2 SMNVEV (reference sequence). CDR3 protein: CASRQGAHGANVLTF. The DNA of the CDR3 is TGTGCCAGTAGACAGGGGGCGCACGGGGCCAACGTCCTGACTTTC.

This chain uses TRBV28 with TRBJ1-5; the match to TRBD1 covers 8 bases. The CDR3 runs 13 residues. V lost 5 bases to trimming and J lost 5 bases; unmatched junction nucleotides: 2. Germline-derived CDR1 and CDR2 are MDHEN and SYDVKM. In DNA, the CDR3 is TGTGCCAGCAGTCAGGGGGCTGATCAGCCCCAGCATTTT. This sequence encodes CASSQGADQPQHF.

The chain has TRBV7-9 and TRBJ2-5; 7 nucleotides line up with TRBD1. CDR3 length equals 15 residues. Germline V gene sequence: CDR1 SEHNR, CDR2 FQNEAQ (reference sequence). J gave up 4 bases and V 4 bases, and 9 bases lay outside the gene matches. The CDR3 protein is CASSYKLRDRETQYF. The DNA for the CDR3 is TGTGCCAGCAGCTACAAACTCCGGGACAGAGAGACCCAGTACTTC.

The V gene is TRBV4-2, the J gene TRBJ2-5; D gene uncertain. The CDR3 totals 15 residues. CDR1 and CDR2 from the germline V gene are LGHNA and YNFKEQ. Trimming left V 0 bases short and J 4 bases short, with 12 bases between. The CDR3 nucleotides are TGTGCCAGCAGCCAAGATAAGACCCAGACAGAGACCCAGTACTTC. Translation: CASSQDKTQTETQYF.

The rearrangement links TRBV30 to TRBJ2-7, with D perhaps TRBD1 (5 bases). The V end was cut by 0 bases, the J end by 3 bases, with 21 bases between. The CDR3 is made up of 17 amino acids. CDR1 is GTSNPN and CDR2 is SVGIG in the germline V gene (reference sequence). CDR3 bases: TGTGCCTGGAGTGTACTTCTATCGCAGGGCACAAACTACGAGCAGTACTTC. It yields the protein CAWSVLLSQGTNYEQYF.

By sample fraction, this clonotype is medium-sized. The chain employs TRBV19 and TRBJ1-6; perhaps TRBD1 as D (5 bases). Trimming pared 6 bases from V and 7 bases from J, leaving 16 bases between. Germline lookup yields CDR1 LNHDA and CDR2 SQIVND (reference sequence). There are 15 residues in the CDR3. The CDR3 DNA reads as TGTGCCAGTAGAGGTTTGGGACCCCAGAATTCACCCCTCCACTTT. Translation: CASRGLGPQNSPLHF.

By share of the sample, this clonotype is medium-sized. The V and J genes are TRBV6-5 and TRBJ2-7, with TRBD2 matching over 7 bases. V gave up 6 bases and J gave up 0 bases; unmatched junction bases: 2. The CDR3 is made up of 13 amino acids. Germline CDR1 and CDR2: MNHEY and SVGAGI. The chain's CDR3 is CASSPSGSYEQYF. For the CDR3, the DNA is TGTGCCAGCAGCCCTAGCGGCTCCTACGAGCAGTACTTC.

This clonotype has only a few counts. The V and J genes are TRBV18 and TRBJ1-2; TRBD1 agrees at 8 bases. Germline V gives CDR1 KGHSH, CDR2 LQKENI. The J segment lost 8 bases and the V segment lost 5 bases, leaving 7 bases of the junction unmatched. This CDR3 is 13 amino acids long. In DNA form, the CDR3 reads TGTGCCAGCTCAGCCGGGACAGGAGGGGGCTACACCTTC. Protein sequence: CASSAGTGGGYTF.

The chain couples TRBV5-1 to TRBJ2-3, with D possibly being TRBD1 or TRBD2 (5 bases each). Germline V gene lookup returns CDR1 SGHRS and CDR2 YFSETQ. This CDR3 region has 16 residues. V lost 0 bases and J lost 2, with 13 bases in between. This chain's CDR3 is CASSLAGGGNTDTQYF. CDR3 DNA: TGCGCCAGCAGCTTGGCGGGTGGGGGAAACACAGATACGCAGTATTTT.

The chain is built from TRBV28 and TRBJ2-7; D remains unclear. The V and J ends lost 6 bases and 1 base respectively, with 7 bases between them. CDR3 length equals 12 residues. Germline CDR1 is MDHEN and CDR2 is SYDVKM. The CDR3 DNA is TGTGCCAGCAGCGAAGGGTCCTACGAGCAGTACTTC. Translating it yields CASSEGSYEQYF. The full variable domain, completed using reference TRBV28 and TRBJ2-7, is DVKVTQSSRYLVKRTGEKVFLECVQDMDHENMFWYRQDPGLGLRLIYFSYDVKMKEKGDIPEGYSVSREKKERFSLILESASTNQTSMYLCASSEGSYEQYFGPGTRLTVT.

Judged by abundance, this clonotype is medium-sized. The chain recombines TRBV6-5 with TRBJ1-1; 8 nucleotides match TRBD1. Germline V gene data show CDR1 as MNHEY and CDR2 as SVGAGI. The CDR3 is 14 amino acids. The J segment lost 10 bases and the V segment lost 5 bases, leaving 12 bases of the junction unmatched. As DNA, the CDR3 is TGTGCCAGCAGTCCCGGACAGGGAGAGGGGGGAGCTTTCTTT. Amino acids: CASSPGQGEGGAFF.

This clonotype was counted only a few times. This chain uses TRBV30 with TRBJ1-3; TRBD1 matches at 10 bases. This CDR3 spans 15 amino acids. V was clipped by 4 bases and J by 4 bases; unmatched bases: 7. CDR1 is GTSNPN, CDR2 SVGIG, per germline (reference sequence). The CDR3 DNA follows: TGTGCCTGGATCCGACAGGGGGCGTCCGGAAACACCATATATTTT. Translating it yields CAWIRQGASGNTIYF.

This clonotype was counted between two and nine times. One end of the junction is discordant with germline, which a read error may explain. The chain employs TRBV20-1 and TRBJ2-5; TRBD1 might be the D (6 bases). Germline CDR1 is DFQATT and CDR2 is SNEGSKA (reference sequence). This CDR3 spans 13 amino acids. CDR3: CSARRGIRETQYF. The DNA of the CDR3 is TGCAGTGCCAGAAGGGGGATTAGGGAGACCCAGTACTTT.

This clonotype is large in the sample. V gene TRBV6-5 combines with J gene TRBJ2-5, with a possible D match to TRBD1 (6 bases). Germline CDR1 reads MNHEY; CDR2 reads SVGAGI. Trimming removed 6 bases from V and 3 bases from J, with 14 bases in between. This CDR3 has 14 residues. The DNA for the CDR3 is TGTGCCAGCAGGTCCGGGACAATGAAAGAGACCCAGTACTTC. Translated: CASRSGTMKETQYF.

For this clonotype: A much larger clone lies one base from this, so it may be a read error. The chain combines TRBV7-6 with TRBJ1-3; 8 bases match TRBD1. This CDR3 is built from 16 residues. Germline CDR1 SGHVS, CDR2 FNYEAQ. CDR3 coding DNA: TGTGCCAACAGCTTAAGTACAGGGGGCTCTGGAAACACCATATATTTT. Translated, it gives CANSLSTGGSGNTIYF.

Judged by abundance, this clonotype is large. The chain recombines TRBV29-1 with TRBJ1-2; unclear D gene. In germline, CDR1 is SQVTM, CDR2 ANQGSEA. With 4 bases removed from V and 2 bases from J, the gap between germline ends came to 11 bases. The CDR3 covers 13 residues. CDR3 sequence: CSVAPLRNYGYTF. CDR3 in DNA: TGCAGCGTTGCCCCTCTGAGGAACTATGGCTACACCTTC.

The chain combines TRBV6-4 with TRBJ1-1, with D hard to call. This CDR3 contains 14 residues. Germline assignment: CDR1 MRHNA and CDR2 SNTAGT. The V gene lost 8 bases and the J gene lost 0 bases, with 13 bases spanning the gap. The CDR3 protein is CASREGGLNTEAFF. The DNA of the CDR3 is TGTGCCAGCCGGGAAGGAGGGTTGAACACTGAAGCTTTCTTT.